These 13 T cell receptor beta chains share one sample of origin, sequenced in a study of blood T cell repertoires in COVID-19. TCRdb keeps only in-frame clones here, not all; method: immunoSEQ multiplex PCR. The sample carries around 260,000 clones, more than 85% recorded once. Sequencing was done on a sample of peripheral blood. The receptor set was obtained from a man aged 25-45 years with acute or convalescent COVID-19.

V and J are TRBV28 and TRBJ2-7; 7 nucleotides line up with TRBD1. CDR1 and CDR2 from the germline V gene are MDHEN and SYDVKM. This CDR3 is built from 15 residues. V lost 6 bases to trimming and J lost 1 base; unmatched junction nucleotides: 9. The CDR3 sequence is CASRVRQGSSYEQYF. CDR3 nucleotides: TGTGCCAGCAGGGTCAGACAGGGTAGTTCCTACGAGCAGTACTTC.

The chain is built from TRBV28 and TRBJ2-1; 10 bases fit TRBD2. The CDR3 runs 17 residues. Germline CDR1 MDHEN, CDR2 SYDVKM. Losses at the gene ends were 4 bases for V and 2 bases for J; bases not matched to a gene: 8. CDR3 in amino acids: CASSSRTLAGAYNEQFF. In nucleotides, the CDR3 is TGTGCCAGCAGTTCTCGAACCCTAGCGGGAGCCTACAATGAGCAGTTCTTC.

V gene TRBV5-1 combines with J gene TRBJ1-1; D not certain. CDR3 length equals 14 residues. The germline gives CDR1 SGHRS, CDR2 YFSETQ. V gave up 1 base and J gave up 0 bases, with 7 bases separating them. In DNA form, the CDR3 reads TGCGCCAGCAGCTTGTCCCCCATGAACACTGAAGCTTTCTTT. This translates into CASSLSPMNTEAFF.

The V gene is TRBV4-1, the J gene TRBJ2-7; perhaps TRBD1 as D (5 bases). This CDR3 is 14 amino acids long. Germline values: CDR1 MGHRA, CDR2 YSYEKL. Trimming cost V 2 bases and J 6 bases, with 14 bases left between them. In DNA form, the CDR3 reads TGCGCCAGCAGCCAACAACAGGAAGGGGCCGAGCAGTACTTC. Amino acid sequence: CASSQQQEGAEQYF.

The J gene is TRBJ1-2, the V gene TRBV7-2; TRBD1 matches at 10 bases. CDR1 and CDR2 from the germline V gene are SGHTA and FQGNSA. The CDR3 consists of 15 residues. V shed 3 bases and J 2 bases; nucleotides not matched to a gene: 3. The CDR3 loop reads CASSLTGGANYGYTF. The CDR3 nucleotides read TGTGCCAGCAGCTTGACAGGGGGCGCCAACTATGGCTACACCTTC. Using reference TRBV7-2 and TRBJ1-2 for the parts outside the CDR3, the full variable domain is GAGVSQSPSNKVTEKGKDVELRCDPISGHTALYWYRQSLGQGLEFLIYFQGNSAPDKSGLPSDRFSAERTGGSVSTLTIQRTQQEDSAVYLCASSLTGGANYGYTFGSGTRLTVV.

In its sample, this clone was seen a few times. The chain links TRBV27 to TRBJ2-1, with 10 bases lining up with TRBD2. CDR3 length: 15 residues. CDR1 is MNHEY, CDR2 SMNVEV, per germline (reference sequence). V lost 3 bases to trimming and J lost 4 bases; unmatched junction nucleotides: 3. Here the CDR3 DNA reads TGTGCCAGCAGTTTTATAGCGGGAGGTTACAATGAGCAGTTCTTC. It translates to CASSFIAGGYNEQFF.

CDR3 region: CASSVGLPGNTIYF. CDR3 DNA: TGTGCCAGCAGCGTAGGTCTCCCTGGAAACACCATATATTTT. The chain links TRBV9 to TRBJ1-3, with D unclear. The V and J ends lost 0 bases and 2 bases respectively, with 6 bases between them. The germline V gene encodes CDR1 SGDLS and CDR2 YYNGEE. There are 14 residues in the CDR3. The full variable domain, rest sourced from reference TRBV9 and TRBJ1-3, is DSGVTQTPKHLITATGQRVTLRCSPRSGDLSVYWYQQSLDQGLQFLIQYYNGEERAKGNILERFSAQQFPDLHSELNLSSLELGDSALYFCASSVGLPGNTIYFGEGSWLTVV.

This clone was recorded only once. This chain's CDR3 is CASSAGQGLTSNQPQHF. The CDR3, as DNA: TGTGCCAGCAGTGCGGGACAGGGGCTGACGAGCAATCAGCCCCAGCATTTT. The chain has TRBV27 and TRBJ1-5; TRBD1 matches 10 bases. V dropped 5 bases and J dropped 1; count of bases not matched to a gene: 8. Per germline, CDR1 MNHEY and CDR2 SMNVEV (reference sequence). The CDR3 consists of 17 residues.

The V call is TRBV7-9, the J call TRBJ2-5, with 7 nucleotides matching TRBD1. Germline values: CDR1 SEHNR, CDR2 FQNEAQ (reference sequence). The CDR3 spans 18 residues. V was pared by 1 base and J by 5 bases, with 16 bases of the junction left unmatched. The CDR3 region has the DNA TGTGCCAGCAGCTTAGGCGGCTCTCGACAGGGAAGACGTGAGACCCAGTACTTC. This gives the protein CASSLGGSRQGRRETQYF.

The chain couples TRBV28 to TRBJ2-7; D gene ambiguous. The CDR3 is 13 residues long. The V gene lost 7 bases and the J gene lost 0 bases, with 10 bases spanning the gap. Germline loops: CDR1 MDHEN, CDR2 SYDVKM. CDR3 nucleotides: TGTGCCAGCACTCTACAGTCCTCCTACGAGCAGTACTTC. Its protein product is CASTLQSSYEQYF.

J is TRBJ2-5 and V is TRBV27, with D possibly being TRBD2 (7 bases). V was clipped by 1 base and J by 5 bases, with 11 bases between them. Germline V gives CDR1 MNHEY, CDR2 SMNVEV (reference sequence). The CDR3 extends over 14 amino acids. CDR3: CASSLWGRGETQYF. In nucleotides, the CDR3 is TGTGCCAGCAGTTTATGGGGGCGGGGGGAGACCCAGTACTTC.

In this sample, this clone turned up once. The chain recombines TRBV5-1 with TRBJ2-7; 8 positions agree with TRBD1. Trimming at V came to 4 bases and at J to 2 bases, leaving 8 bases not matched to a gene. The V gene's germline CDR1 is SGHRS and CDR2 YFSETQ. The CDR3 sequence is 15 residues long. CDR3 in amino acids: CASSPAGQGPYEQYF. In DNA, the CDR3 is TGCGCCAGCAGCCCAGCAGGACAGGGACCCTACGAGCAGTACTTC.

A single count supports this clone. This chain uses TRBV6-5 with TRBJ1-1; TRBD1 aligns across 7 bases. The CDR3 has 16 residues. J lost 3 bases, V lost 0 bases, and 7 bases had no gene match. CDR1 is MNHEY and CDR2 is SVGAGI in the germline V gene. CDR3 DNA sequence: TGTGCCAGCAGTTACTCAAGACGGACAGGAGACACTGAAGCTTTCTTT. Translation gives CASSYSRRTGDTEAFF.